Presented here are 11 T cell receptor beta chains from one specimen sequenced in a study of graft-versus-host responses after intestinal transplantation. The method was immunoSEQ multiplex PCR; TCRdb's version includes in-frame clones alone and lacks a portion of them. The data show some 85,000 clones, around 90% seen once. These receptors' antigens are unknown. The sequences come from unstimulated CD8+ T cells sorted from spleen or lymph node cells, collected before transplant. The receptors here all came from a human donor who was the organ donor for an intestinal transplant.

This clone appeared a single time. V is TRBV6-5 and J is TRBJ2-7; TRBD1 aligns across 9 bases. The CDR3 consists of 14 residues. CDR1 and CDR2 (germline): MNHEY, SVGAGI. V lost 5 bases, J lost 7 bases, and 9 bases stayed unmatched. DNA for the CDR3: TGTGCCAGCAGTCTACCCGGGACAGGGTGGGAGCAGTACTTC. Protein sequence: CASSLPGTGWEQYF.

Details on this clone: The same CDR3 is also encoded by other DNA sequences in this sample. V gene TRBV7-8 combines with J gene TRBJ2-7; D call uncertain. Trimming removed 0 bases at V and 2 bases at J, with 8 bases between. CDR1 SGHVS and CDR2 FQNEAQ come from the germline V gene. CDR3 size: 14 residues. The CDR3 spells CASSLAGAAYEQYF. The CDR3 DNA reads as TGTGCCAGCAGCTTAGCCGGAGCCGCCTACGAGCAGTACTTC.

This clone has only one observation. The chain recombines TRBV11-3 with TRBJ1-2; weak D call: TRBD1 (6 bases). Germline V gene sequence: CDR1 SGHNT, CDR2 YENEEA. CDR3 length: 15 amino acids. V was cut by 5 bases and J by 3 bases, with 16 bases left in between. CDR3 protein: CASSPHRGGHYGYTF. CDR3 DNA sequence: TGTGCCAGCAGCCCCCACCGGGGGGGCCACTATGGCTACACCTTC.

V usage is TRBV7-8 and J usage is TRBJ2-7; 8 nucleotides align to TRBD1. The V segment lost 5 bases and the J segment 4 bases; nucleotides outside the gene matches: 13. Germline V gene lookup returns CDR1 SGHVS and CDR2 FQNEAQ. This CDR3 has 16 residues. The CDR3 spells CASSVGQGTIPYEQYF. Written as DNA, the CDR3 is TGTGCCAGCAGCGTAGGACAGGGAACGATCCCTTACGAGCAGTACTTC. Based on the CDR3 plus reference TRBV7-8 and TRBJ2-7, the full variable domain is GAGVSQSPRYKVAKRGQDVALRCDPISGHVSLFWYQQALGQGPEFLTYFQNEAQLDKSGLPSDRFFAERPEGSVSTLKIQRTQQEDSAVYLCASSVGQGTIPYEQYFGPGTRLTVT.

This clone has a handful of counts. The V and J genes are TRBV28 and TRBJ1-3; no reliable D call. The V end lost 5 bases, the J end lost 0 bases, and 5 bases lay between the germline ends. Germline V gene sequence: CDR1 MDHEN, CDR2 SYDVKM. The CDR3 is 13 amino acids. The CDR3 DNA sequence: TGTGCCAGCAGTCCTCCCTCTGGAAACACCATATATTTT. The encoded protein is CASSPPSGNTIYF.

V is TRBV5-4 and J is TRBJ1-2, with TRBD1 as a possible D gene (6 bases). The CDR3 sequence is 14 residues long. The V end was cut by 3 bases, the J end by 2 bases, with 11 bases between. Germline CDR1 is SGHNT and CDR2 is YYREEE (reference sequence). The CDR3 here is CASSSIGTNYGYTF. The CDR3 DNA is TGTGCCAGCAGCTCCATTGGGACAAACTATGGCTACACCTTC.

The J gene is TRBJ2-5, the V gene TRBV5-1; the match to TRBD1 covers 8 bases. The assigned J gene may be wrong: the sequence end matches TRBJ2-7 better. The CDR3 is 14 amino acids. Germline V lookup: CDR1 SGHRS, CDR2 YFSETQ. This CDR3 is CASSSYQGAYEQYF. CDR3 DNA: TGCGCCAGCAGCTCATATCAGGGGGCGTACGAGCAGTACTTC.

The gene calls are TRBV27 and TRBJ2-5, with 8 bases identical to TRBD1. With the DNA end fitting TRBJ2-7 better, the J assignment may be wrong. The germline gives CDR1 MNHEY, CDR2 SMNVEV (reference sequence). The CDR3 length is 15 residues. CDR3 sequence reads: CASSFWTGSSYEQYF. The CDR3 DNA follows: TGTGCCAGCAGTTTCTGGACAGGGAGCTCCTACGAGCAGTACTTC.

Turning to this clone: The germline gene is not matched at one end of the junction; a read error may be the cause. The rearrangement uses TRBV28 and TRBJ1-3, with 8 bases identical to TRBD1. From germline, CDR1 is MDHEN and CDR2 SYDVKM. The CDR3 totals 14 residues. The CDR3 nucleotides read TGCGCCAGCAGGGGGCCCGGGTGGGGGGGCACCATATATTTT. Amino acid sequence: CASRGPGWGGTIYF.

The chain uses TRBV6-1 and TRBJ2-2, with D possibly TRBD1 on 9 matching bases. V dropped 3 bases and J dropped 6 bases, with 17 bases sitting between them. The CDR3 contains 16 residues. The germline CDR1 and CDR2 sequences are MNHNS and SASEGT. DNA of the CDR3: TGTGCCAGCAGTGACGGGACAGGGACTAGGGCCGGGGAGCTGTTTTTT. This translates into CASSDGTGTRAGELFF.

The rearrangement joins TRBV30 to TRBJ2-2; 7 positions match TRBD1. J gave up 0 bases and V 7 bases, and 2 bases lay outside the gene matches. The germline CDR1 and CDR2 sequences are GTSNPN and SVGIG (reference sequence). This CDR3 has 13 residues. This CDR3 reads CAYQGANTGELFF. Here the CDR3 DNA reads TGTGCCTATCAGGGGGCGAACACCGGGGAGCTGTTTTTT.